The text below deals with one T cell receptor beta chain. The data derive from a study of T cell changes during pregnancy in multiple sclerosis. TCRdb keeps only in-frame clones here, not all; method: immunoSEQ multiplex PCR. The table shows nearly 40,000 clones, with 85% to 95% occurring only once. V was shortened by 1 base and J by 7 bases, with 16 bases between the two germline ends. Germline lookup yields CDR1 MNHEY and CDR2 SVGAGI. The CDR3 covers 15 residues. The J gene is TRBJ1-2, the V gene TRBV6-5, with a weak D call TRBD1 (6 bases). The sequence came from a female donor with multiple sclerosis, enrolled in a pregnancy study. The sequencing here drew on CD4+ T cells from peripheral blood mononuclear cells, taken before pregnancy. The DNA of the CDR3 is TGTGCCAGCAGTTACTTGGACAGCGGTCTAGGTGGCTACACCTTC. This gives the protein CASSYLDSGLGGYTF.